This T cell receptor (beta chain) was sequenced for a study of cytomegalovirus exposure and HLA in healthy donors (TCRdb year 2017). Broadly, across the study: According to an earlier analysis of 587 of the donors, roughly 180 million T cells yielded 90 million to 140 million unique TCR beta sequences and approximately 300 Gb of sequence data. An early release covering 500 to 750 HLA-typed donors comprised approximately 290 gigabases of sequencing data and roughly 86 million unique TCR sequences. Among the roughly 400 genotyped donors, roughly 80% belonged to the genetic ancestry cluster associated with self-reported Caucasian donors. The study aimed to test whether cataloging public T cell receptors could reveal signatures of past pathogen exposure. The T cell repertoires of about 700 subjects were profiled by immunosequencing and related to cytomegalovirus serostatus. Besides the first cohort of about 730 subjects, a separate validation cohort made up of 90 to 150 different subjects was used. High-throughput TCR immunosequencing, statistical association of individual TCRs with disease status, and machine learning were combined to predict cytomegalovirus infection status. A later analysis re-examined previously published TCR beta repertoires from 600 to 700 donors and added high-resolution HLA genotyping to investigate patterns of TCR occurrence. In the later analysis, no new phenotypic data were used to find candidate immune exposures; instead, reliance was placed on TCR beta sequences and their occurrence across donors. An earlier analysis of more than 450 of the donors used high-throughput TCR beta sequencing to judge whether each TCR beta V gene segment behaved as functional or pseudogenic. Donor age, sex, ethnicity and CMV serostatus were collected together with the repertoire data. Genome-wide SNP genotypes for about three fifths of the 666 donors were used in a later genetic analysis, which treated that subset as a discovery cohort. Every repertoire in the discovery cohort had been generated on one and the same sequencing platform. HLA typing covered class I and class II loci at four-digit resolution. Typing coverage varied by locus: roughly 629-640 donors for A, B, C, DRB1 and DQB1; more than 500 for DQA1; over 600 for DPA1; around 490 for DPB1. Roughly 5 DR-DQ haplotypes were handled as single units for association and clustering, since linkage in the cohort was strong. Among 300 to 450 genotyped donors of the cohort, an average of roughly 240,000 unique TCR beta nucleotide sequences were sequenced per donor, around a sixth of them non-productive.

The cohort comprised some 700 healthy bone marrow donors. At the time of sampling, every cohort member was nominally healthy, though immune exposures that went unrecorded were likely present. The donor tested CMV seropositive and was one of the 289 seropositive cohort members. A peripheral blood sample was provided by each donor, and peripheral blood mononuclear cells were used for TCR beta sequencing. The Qiagen DNeasy Blood Extraction Kit was used to extract genomic DNA from the blood cell samples. CDR1 is given as SGHNT and CDR2 as YENEEA, both from the germline V gene. The germline V end is reduced by 2 bases and the J end by 7 bases; junction bases left unmatched: 2. Reading from cysteine to phenylalanine, the CDR3 counts 14 amino acids. The DNA shown is the 42-base CDR3, in frame from base 1. General study outcomes and caveats: When HLA alleles, especially DR and DQ, strongly co-occurred, attributing TCR associations to individual alleles was difficult. Correlated functional status among segregating V segments might reflect linkage disequilibrium, but an unknown experimental factor could not be ruled out. According to a later analysis, TCR association rates differed among HLA loci, with DRB1 alleles showing the most associated TCRs and HLA-C alleles showing the fewest. Sequencing depth was assumed to be roughly uniform across donors in the presence/absence analyses, though that assumption may not hold. A later analysis found that HLA-associated TCR beta chains were more clonally expanded and had lower generation probabilities than equally common non-associated chains. Some IMGT-functional V segments, including TRBV6-2 and TRBV6-3, could not be distinguished by the 87-base-pair reads and were therefore excluded. According to a later analysis, parvovirus B19, influenza, CMV and Epstein-Barr virus appeared linked to several top co-occurrence clusters. The only immune exposure information available for the cohort was CMV serostatus. Because HLA typing was missing for some donors at each locus, association tests included only the typed subset. A few of the identified cytomegalovirus-associated TCR beta chains were confirmed in vitro to be specific for cytomegalovirus antigens. In a later analysis, some 17,000 TCR beta sequences were associated with specific HLA alleles at a false discovery rate of 0.05. According to the authors, the approach could potentially be generalized to other disease states and immunological phenotypes. The sequencing pipeline was judged likely to have produced a cluster of highly shared sequence variants as a technical artifact. A further reported finding was that TCR beta sequences accurately predicted the HLA-A and HLA-B alleles for most subjects in the first cohort. Across donors, most TCR sequences were observed very rarely, whereas some public TCRs were present in many individuals. The classifier was reported to diagnose cytomegalovirus status with high specificity and sensitivity in both the original and validation cohorts. The study gave a list of some 150 TCR beta chains associated with cytomegalovirus. Seventeen rarely observed V segments, including chromosome 9 orphons, were excluded from the earlier analysis of a few hundred of the donors because counts were too low. According to a later analysis, most CMV-associated TCR beta chains appeared to be HLA-restricted, and the HLA associations seemed to be driven largely by CMV exposure. An earlier analysis of approximately 530 of the donors showed that most TCR beta V segments appeared in productive rearrangements either about 87% or about 30% of the time, which broadly matched IMGT annotations. Compared with the approximately 600-donor mean, donors in an Asian-associated ancestry cluster had fewer N-insertions in productive TCRs, according to a later genetic analysis. A later genetic analysis associated a missense DCLRE1C variant with V-gene and J-gene trimming of TCR beta chains, and an independent cohort replicated the association. Only TCR beta chains were sequenced in this cohort, and the absence of alpha or paired-chain data limited detectable features.

Libraries were made using the immunoSEQ multiplex PCR assay. The multiplex PCR relied on a mix of 60 forward primers for TCR Vbeta segments and 13 reverse primers for TCR Jbeta segments. The CDR3 region of rearranged TCR beta genes was amplified from genomic DNA with a multiplex PCR assay. The Illumina HiSeq System was used to sequence the amplified TCR beta libraries as 87-base-pair reads. Processing in the source paper ran as follows. A later analysis tallied around 82 million unique TCR beta chains across the 660 or so repertoires, and approximately 9.9 million of those chains were shared by two or more donors. A nearest-neighbor algorithm error-corrected the raw reads and collapsed the reads into unique sequences, merging closely related sequences to remove PCR and sequencing errors. CDR3 sequences were aligned to IMGT reference sequences to assign V, D and J gene segments. Each retained sequence needed at least a six-nucleotide match to both a V gene segment and a J gene segment. Rearrangements were classified as productive when the CDR3 lacked stop codons and remained in frame with V and J, and all other rearrangements were classified as non-productive. CDR3 was defined by IMGT convention, running from the second conserved V-encoded cysteine to the conserved J-encoded phenylalanine. The earlier analysis of 500 to 750 of the donors excluded any sequence lacking an unambiguous match to a single V gene segment. An earlier analysis of several hundred of the donors called V segments functional above 56.7% productive rearrangements and segregating when the between-donor standard deviation exceeded 5%. To diagnose cytomegalovirus status from the catalog of TCR beta chain sequences, a statistical classification framework was built. A later analysis assigned V and J genes by comparing TCR nucleotide sequences with IMGT/GENE-DB human TR gene sequences. In a later analysis, CDR3 sequences and most-parsimonious VDJ recombination scenarios were assigned using the TCRdist pipeline. In a later analysis, each TCR beta chain was defined by its CDR3 amino acid sequence together with its V-gene family, and reads without a unique V-gene family were excluded. In a later analysis, 450 to 600 highly shared, low-generation-probability nucleotide sequences were removed to address suspected cross-contamination and a sequencing artifact. In a later analysis, a clonal expansion index was calculated for each public chain from normalized within-repertoire ranks of inferred template counts. A later analysis computed generation probabilities with a VDJ recombination model fitted to out-of-frame rearrangements, and checked the results against IGoR. A later analysis scored TCR-TCR, TCR-HLA and TCR-CMV co-occurrence with hypergeometric tests, applying a repertoire-size bias correction to TCR pairs. To estimate false discovery rates, a later analysis permuted the HLA or CMV assignments 20 times. In a later analysis, co-occurring TCRs were grouped using DBSCAN, and TCRdist sequence similarity was added for clustering within HLA-allele-positive subsets. Repertoires with fewer than 30,000 or more than 120,000 public chains, plus five repertoires with anomalous nucleotide sharing, were excluded from co-occurrence clustering. The source is immuneACCESS, and TCRdb retained only in-frame sequences with V and J called. Part of the clones is not carried over; for the studies checked, unresolved V genes explain less than half of this, and the remainder is unexplained. That table gives V, J and clone size, and the DNA gave D and trimming. The sample records about 110,000 clones, around three quarters of which are singletons. Around 3% of the sample rests with the top ten.

As concerns this clone: The antigen this receptor binds is unknown. No quality values exist for individual bases; no much larger clone is one base distant.

Recombination linked TRBV11-3 to TRBJ2-1, and TRBD2 matches 10 of the central bases. The sequenced sample was PBMCs. This clonotype was obtained from a woman aged 18 to 35 in good health and CMV-seropositive. The DNA sequence is given as TGTGCCAGCAGCTTACTACTAGCGGGAAATGAGCAGTTCTTC. Its amino acids are CASSLLLAGNEQFF.